This T cell receptor (beta chain) was observed in a study of cytomegalovirus exposure and HLA in healthy donors. The study's findings and limits: In a later analysis, at a false discovery rate of 0.05, under 20,000 TCR beta sequences matched HLA alleles. Later, an analysis showed that TCR beta chains associated with HLA were more clonally expanded than others that were equally common.

The PCR used 60 Vbeta and 13 Jbeta primers. The method was immunoSEQ multiplex PCR; TCRdb's version includes in-frame clones alone and lacks a portion of them. The table has about 120,000 clones, roughly 68% seen once. The CDR3 totals 18 residues. The germline CDR1 and CDR2 sequences are SGDLS and YYNGEE. V lost 4 bases, J lost 0 bases, and 7 bases stayed unmatched. A word on this clone: Its antigen remains unidentified.

The rearrangement links TRBV9 to TRBJ2-2, with 12 positions matching TRBD1. Sequenced sample: PBMCs. The sequence derives from a man younger than 45 in good health and CMV-seropositive. CDR3 loop: CASSPRDRGLANTGELFF. CDR3 coding DNA: TGTGCCAGCAGCCCCCGGGACAGGGGGCTAGCGAACACCGGGGAGCTGTTTTTT.